This T cell receptor beta chain was sequenced during a study of shared clonotypes between healthy human individuals. Study overall: Per donor, CD8 memory used one plate, CD8 naive used two, CD4 memory used three and CD4 naive used three.

Whole-study findings and limits: Donor scarcity curtailed the genetic and exposure-history diversity represented herein. Among non-shared clonotypes, generation probabilities were lower than among those shared by all four donors.

Profiled with immunoSEQ multiplex PCR; TCRdb holds only in-frame clones, not every one. The sample includes around 2,100,000 clones, about 95% of them seen just once. Worth noting for this clone: What it binds is not known. The sample has other DNA sequences that encode this CDR3 too.

This CDR3 contains 13 residues. Germline assignment: CDR1 LNHDA and CDR2 SQIVND (reference sequence). Between the trimmed V and J ends, which lost 5 bases and 0 bases, there was a span of 8 bases. CD45RO-negative cells were positively selected for CCR7, leaving out terminally differentiated effector memory CD45RA+ cells. The rearrangement joins TRBV19 to TRBJ2-7; D is undetermined. Specimen: naive CD8+ T cells sorted from blood. This sequence was found in a man younger than 35 in good health. In nucleotides, the CDR3 is TGTGCCAGTAGTTACGGAAGCTCCTACGAGCAGTACTTC. Protein: CASSYGSSYEQYF.